This is a list of T cell receptor beta chains from one sample in a study of blood T cell repertoires in COVID-19. Repertoires were generated with immunoSEQ multiplex PCR, while TCRdb's copy carries only in-frame clones and drops some. The table lists 150,000 to 200,000 clones, over 70% of them singletons. Sequenced material: PBMCs or T cells enriched from blood (not recorded which). The receptors shown here come from a woman in her sixties or seventies who had recovered from COVID-19. Each CDR3 is given with its conserved first and last residue. A D gene is named only where the DNA matches it firmly. A clone size is listed for some rows: how often the clone was seen (once, few, many), or a class if it is expanded.

V gene: TRBV6-9; J gene: TRBJ2-3; clone size: NA; D gene: NA; CDR3 DNA: TGTGCCAGCAACTCACGGAGGGCCGCAGGAACAGATACGCAGTATTTT; CDR3 protein: CASNSRRAAGTDTQYF
V gene: TRBV30; J gene: TRBJ2-7; clone size: NA; D gene: TRBD2; CDR3 DNA: TGTGCTTCCGGGAGGGTAGGGGCCTACGAGCAGTACTTC; CDR3 protein: CASGRVGAYEQYF
V gene: TRBV5-1; J gene: TRBJ2-3; clone size: NA; D gene: TRBD1; CDR3 DNA: TGCGCCAGCAGCCCAGGACAGGGGAGGATGGATACGCAGTATTTT; CDR3 protein: CASSPGQGRMDTQYF
V gene: TRBV11-1; J gene: TRBJ1-1; clone size: NA; D gene: TRBD1; CDR3 DNA: TGTGCCAGCAGCTTAGAGGGGGCAGTGAACACTGAAGCTTTCTTT; CDR3 protein: CASSLEGAVNTEAFF
V gene: TRBV5-1; J gene: TRBJ2-3; clone size: NA; D gene: NA; CDR3 DNA: TGCGCCAGCAGCGGGAGTATCGGTACAGATACGCAGTATTTT; CDR3 protein: CASSGSIGTDTQYF
V gene: TRBV5-1; J gene: TRBJ2-1; clone size: NA; D gene: NA; CDR3 DNA: TGCGCCAGCAGCCGTACAGATTACAATGAGCAGTTCTTC; CDR3 protein: CASSRTDYNEQFF
V gene: TRBV28; J gene: TRBJ2-7; clone size: NA; D gene: TRBD1; CDR3 DNA: TGTGCCAGCAGTCTAGGGACAGGCTTGAGAGAGCAGTACTTC; CDR3 protein: CASSLGTGLREQYF
V gene: TRBV10-2; J gene: TRBJ1-2; clone size: once; D gene: NA; CDR3 DNA: TGCGCCAGCACCTCAAGGACCACTCAGGGAGGCTACACCTTC; CDR3 protein: CASTSRTTQGGYTF
V gene: TRBV5-1; J gene: TRBJ1-2; clone size: once; D gene: TRBD1; CDR3 DNA: TGCGCCAGCAGTCTAGGACAGGGTCCTAACTATGGCTACACCTTC; CDR3 protein: CASSLGQGPNYGYTF
V gene: TRBV5-1; J gene: TRBJ2-1; clone size: NA; D gene: NA; CDR3 DNA: TGCGCCAGCAGCTTGGATGGAGGCTCCTACAATGAGCAGTTCTTC; CDR3 protein: CASSLDGGSYNEQFF
V gene: TRBV3-1/TRBV3-2; J gene: TRBJ1-3; clone size: few; D gene: NA; CDR3 DNA: TGTGCCAGCAGTCCTGGGGACTACTCTGGAAACACCATATATTTT; CDR3 protein: CASSPGDYSGNTIYF
V gene: TRBV27; J gene: TRBJ1-4; clone size: NA; D gene: TRBD1; CDR3 DNA: TGTGCCAGCAGTCCCGGGACAGGGCCTGAAAAACTGTTTTTT; CDR3 protein: CASSPGTGPEKLFF
V gene: TRBV5-1; J gene: TRBJ2-7; clone size: NA; D gene: TRBD1; CDR3 DNA: TGCGCCAGCAGCTTGAATGGACAGGGGATGAACGAGCAGTACTTC; CDR3 protein: CASSLNGQGMNEQYF
V gene: TRBV7-9; J gene: TRBJ1-2; clone size: few; D gene: TRBD1; CDR3 DNA: TGTGCCAGCAGCTTACACGGGACAGGGGTCGGCTATGGCTACACCTTC; CDR3 protein: CASSLHGTGVGYGYTF
V gene: TRBV2; J gene: TRBJ1-2; clone size: few; D gene: TRBD1; CDR3 DNA: TGTGCCAGCAGTGTCCGGCCGGACAGGGACGGCTACACCTTC; CDR3 protein: CASSVRPDRDGYTF
V gene: TRBV10-3; J gene: TRBJ1-5; clone size: NA; D gene: NA; CDR3 DNA: TGTGCCACCCGAGCTGACAGGCAGGGGCCCCAGCATTTT; CDR3 protein: CATRADRQGPQHF
V gene: TRBV28; J gene: TRBJ2-3; clone size: NA; D gene: NA; CDR3 DNA: TGTGCCAGCAGTTTATCAGGGCGAGATACGCAGTATTTT; CDR3 protein: CASSLSGRDTQYF
V gene: TRBV11-1; J gene: TRBJ2-7; clone size: NA; D gene: TRBD2; CDR3 DNA: TGTGCCAGCAGCTACGGTCTAGCGGGAGTTACCTACGAGCAGTACTTC; CDR3 protein: CASSYGLAGVTYEQYF
V gene: TRBV7-9; J gene: TRBJ2-3; clone size: NA; D gene: NA; CDR3 DNA: TGTGCCAGCAGCCTGCGTATGTGGGAGCGAGATACGCAGTATTTT; CDR3 protein: CASSLRMWERDTQYF
V gene: TRBV19; J gene: TRBJ2-5; clone size: NA; D gene: NA; CDR3 DNA: TGTGCCAGTATGGGGGGGCCCCAAGAGACCCAGTACTTC; CDR3 protein: CASMGGPQETQYF
V gene: TRBV7-3; J gene: TRBJ1-1; clone size: NA; D gene: NA; CDR3 DNA: TGTGCCAGCAGCTTAACGGGCTATCAAACTGAAGCTTTCTTT; CDR3 protein: CASSLTGYQTEAFF
V gene: TRBV15; J gene: TRBJ1-1; clone size: NA; D gene: TRBD1; CDR3 DNA: TGTGCCACCAGCAGGGCTAAAGGGACAGCCACTGAAGCTTTCTTT; CDR3 protein: CATSRAKGTATEAFF
V gene: TRBV5-4; J gene: TRBJ2-7; clone size: NA; D gene: TRBD2; CDR3 DNA: TGTGCCAGCAGTCTAGCGGGAGGTGCCTACGAGCAGTACTTC; CDR3 protein: CASSLAGGAYEQYF
V gene: TRBV7-9; J gene: TRBJ1-3; clone size: few; D gene: NA; CDR3 DNA: TGTGCCAGCAGCGGGTGGGCCGACTCTGGAAACACCATATATTTT; CDR3 protein: CASSGWADSGNTIYF
V gene: TRBV19; J gene: TRBJ1-2; clone size: NA; D gene: NA; CDR3 DNA: TGTGCCAGTAGTTCGCTCTTTACAGGGTCCCATGGCTACACCTTC; CDR3 protein: CASSSLFTGSHGYTF
V gene: TRBV5-4; J gene: TRBJ1-1; clone size: few; D gene: TRBD1; CDR3 DNA: TGTGCCAGCAGCTTGGCGGGGGACAGGGCTTTTGGCACTGAAGCTTTCTTT; CDR3 protein: CASSLAGDRAFGTEAFF
V gene: TRBV30; J gene: TRBJ2-7; clone size: NA; D gene: NA; CDR3 DNA: TGTGCCTGGAGTGTGGGGGGGGCCTCCTACGAGCAGTACTTC; CDR3 protein: CAWSVGGASYEQYF
V gene: TRBV24-1; J gene: TRBJ2-1; clone size: NA; D gene: TRBD1; CDR3 DNA: TGTGCCACCAGTGCCTCGGGACAGGGTGCGGATGAGCAGTTCTTC; CDR3 protein: CATSASGQGADEQFF
V gene: TRBV4-1; J gene: TRBJ1-5; clone size: NA; D gene: TRBD1; CDR3 DNA: TGCGCCAGCAGCCTAGGACAGGGAGGGCAGCCCCAGCATTTT; CDR3 protein: CASSLGQGGQPQHF
V gene: TRBV24-1; J gene: TRBJ2-1; clone size: NA; D gene: TRBD1; CDR3 DNA: TGTGCCACCAGTACACCGACAGGGGGAGGTAAAAATGAGCAGTTCTTC; CDR3 protein: CATSTPTGGGKNEQFF
V gene: TRBV9; J gene: TRBJ1-6; clone size: NA; D gene: NA; CDR3 DNA: TGTGCCAGCAGCGTAGCAGGAGGTAATTCACCCCTCCACTTT; CDR3 protein: CASSVAGGNSPLHF
V gene: TRBV30; J gene: TRBJ2-2; clone size: once; D gene: TRBD1; CDR3 DNA: TGTGCCTGGAGGACAGGGGGTTACACCGGGGAGCTGTTTTTT; CDR3 protein: CAWRTGGYTGELFF
V gene: TRBV7-9; J gene: TRBJ1-2; clone size: NA; D gene: NA; CDR3 DNA: TGTGCCAGCAGCTTGGAGGGGTTAAGGGGCTACACCTTC; CDR3 protein: CASSLEGLRGYTF
V gene: TRBV6-6; J gene: TRBJ1-2; clone size: NA; D gene: TRBD1; CDR3 DNA: TGTGCCAGCAGGGGGACAGGGGGCTATGGCTACACCTTC; CDR3 protein: CASRGTGGYGYTF
V gene: TRBV2; J gene: TRBJ1-1; clone size: NA; D gene: TRBD1; CDR3 DNA: TGTGCCAGCAGACCCGGGACAGTCAAAGCTTTCTTT; CDR3 protein: CASRPGTVKAFF
V gene: TRBV19; J gene: TRBJ2-1; clone size: once; D gene: NA; CDR3 DNA: TGTGCCAGTAGTATATCCCCCCGGAGGAATTACAATGAGCAGTTCTTC; CDR3 protein: CASSISPRRNYNEQFF
V gene: TRBV3-1/TRBV3-2; J gene: TRBJ2-5; clone size: NA; D gene: TRBD2; CDR3 DNA: TGTGCCAGCAGCCAAGATGGGGCGCTAGCGGTTAAAGAGACCCAGTACTTC; CDR3 protein: CASSQDGALAVKETQYF
V gene: TRBV7-3; J gene: TRBJ2-1; clone size: NA; D gene: TRBD2; CDR3 DNA: TGTGCCAGCAGCTTGGGGACTAGCGGGGGGCTCCAGTTCTTC; CDR3 protein: CASSLGTSGGLQFF
V gene: TRBV9; J gene: TRBJ2-2; clone size: NA; D gene: NA; CDR3 DNA: TGTGCCAGCAGCGCTCGGGAAGGGGGGGCCTTTTCCCCCACCGGGGAGCTGTTTTTT; CDR3 protein: CASSAREGGAFSPTGELFF
V gene: TRBV6-5; J gene: TRBJ2-2; clone size: NA; D gene: NA; CDR3 DNA: TGTGCCAGCAGTTTTTCAGCGAACACCGGGGAGCTGTTTTTT; CDR3 protein: CASSFSANTGELFF
V gene: TRBV6-4; J gene: TRBJ1-5; clone size: NA; D gene: TRBD1; CDR3 DNA: TGTGCCAGCAACAGGGGAATGGTTCAGCCCCAGCATTTT; CDR3 protein: CASNRGMVQPQHF
V gene: TRBV7-8; J gene: TRBJ2-1; clone size: NA; D gene: TRBD2; CDR3 DNA: TGTGCCAGCCAGAGGGCCAGATACCTTAGCGGGAGCCGCGAGCAGTTCTTC; CDR3 protein: CASQRARYLSGSREQFF
V gene: TRBV9; J gene: TRBJ2-3; clone size: NA; D gene: NA; CDR3 DNA: TGTGCCAGCAGCGTCCAGCGTAGCACAGATACGCAGTATTTT; CDR3 protein: CASSVQRSTDTQYF